Below, 28 T cell receptor beta chains from the same sample are listed, as sequenced in a study of blood T cells in healthy people across ages. For the second PCR, which ran for 7 to 11 cycles, a sample-barcoded 5' primer and a J-beta primer mix were used. TCRdb passed the 5' RACE reads through MiXCR, listing each CDR3 protein once. The table shows about 1.5 million distinct CDR3 sequences, with approximately 39% occurring only once. The source material was blood. The receptors stem from a woman between 18 and 29 years old in good health.

In its sample, this clonotype was seen a few times. The chain combines TRBV18 with TRBJ2-7; 11 bases agree with TRBD2. The CDR3 is 16 amino acids. Per the germline V gene, CDR1 is KGHSH and CDR2 is LQKENI. With 4 bases clipped from V and 3 bases from J, the junction kept 8 bases outside the gene matches. The CDR3 region is CASSLRKLAGDYEQYF. The CDR3 nucleotides are TGTGCCAGCTCACTCCGGAAACTAGCGGGGGACTACGAGCAGTACTTC.

This chain joins TRBV2 and TRBJ2-7; D remains unclear. V gave up 6 bases and J gave up 0 bases, with 15 bases separating them. CDR3 size: 15 residues. Germline CDR1 and CDR2: SNHLY and FYNNEI. CDR3 in amino acids: CASRKGSASSYEQYF. The CDR3 bases are TGTGCCAGCAGAAAGGGAAGCGCTAGCTCCTACGAGCAGTACTTC.

The CDR3: CSSSEAGGYNEQFF. The CDR3 nucleotides are TGCAGCTCTTCCGAAGCGGGGGGATACAATGAGCAGTTCTTC. V is TRBV29-1 and J is TRBJ2-1, with 9 bases aligning to TRBD2. V dropped 8 bases and J dropped 4; count of bases not matched to a gene: 9. Germline CDR1 SQVTM, CDR2 ANQGSEA. This CDR3 is 14 amino acids long.

This clonotype was found a few times. V usage is TRBV20-1 and J usage is TRBJ1-2; TRBD1 aligns across 9 bases. CDR3 length: 12 amino acids. Germline-derived CDR1 and CDR2 are DFQATT and SNEGSKA (reference sequence). V lost 6 bases, J lost 2 bases, and 1 base stayed unmatched. The CDR3 region is CSATGGNYGYTF. In nucleotides, the CDR3 is TGCAGTGCAACAGGGGGCAACTATGGCTACACCTTC.

The table lists this clonotype with a few counts. The chain links TRBV7-9 to TRBJ1-5, with D possibly matching TRBD1 (6 bases). V dropped 5 bases and J dropped 3 bases, with 20 bases sitting between them. Germline V gene lookup returns CDR1 SEHNR and CDR2 FQNEAQ (reference sequence). The CDR3 covers 17 residues. CDR3 residues: CASSLGGGREFNQPQHF. As DNA, the CDR3 is TGTGCCAGCAGCCTCGGAGGGGGGAGGGAGTTCAATCAGCCCCAGCATTTT.

This clonotype was seen at least ten times. The germline gene is not matched at one end of the junction; a read error may be the cause. V and J are TRBV5-1 and TRBJ1-1, with a weak D call TRBD1 (5 bases). CDR3 length: 13 residues. Germline V gene lookup returns CDR1 SGHRS and CDR2 YFSETQ. CDR3 sequence (DNA): TGTGCCAGCAGCTTAGGGGAGAACACTGAAGCTTTCTTT. It codes for CASSLGENTEAFF.

This clonotype came up once. The genes are TRBV20-1 and TRBJ1-2; D uncertain. Germline V gene sequence: CDR1 DFQATT, CDR2 SNEGSKA (reference sequence). This CDR3 contains 12 residues. The V end was cut by 3 bases, the J end by 13 bases, with 18 bases between. The CDR3 DNA reads as TGCAGTGCTAGGCACCCTGTGTCGGGAGGCACCTTC. This sequence encodes CSARHPVSGGTF.

The chain employs TRBV7-9 and TRBJ1-1, with TRBD1 matching over 8 bases. Per the germline V gene, CDR1 is SEHNR and CDR2 is FQNEAQ (reference sequence). Losses at the gene ends were 4 bases for V and 12 bases for J; bases not matched to a gene: 10. The CDR3 totals 13 residues. The CDR3 DNA reads TGTGCCAGCAGCTCCACTACAGGGGGTTGGACTTTCTTT. Encoded protein: CASSSTTGGWTFF.

A word on this clonotype: The junction differs from germline at one of its ends, possibly a read error. The gene calls are TRBV29-1 and TRBJ2-7; D is possibly TRBD1 (5 bases). The CDR3 runs 11 residues. From germline, CDR1 is SQVTM and CDR2 ANQGSEA. The CDR3 DNA reads as TGCGGCGTAGGGGACTCCTACGAGCAGTACTTC. As protein: CGVGDSYEQYF.

This clonotype was seen more than once but under ten times. The gene calls are TRBV12-3 or TRBV12-4 and TRBJ1-2; 9 nucleotides match TRBD1. Germline trimming cut 4 bases from V and 6 bases from J; bases unmatched to any gene: 9. The CDR3 runs to 15 residues. The CDR3 region has the DNA TGTGCCAGCAGTTCCCTGGGACAGGGAGTTAATGGCTACACCTTC. This translates into CASSSLGQGVNGYTF.

The table lists this clonotype with many counts. V and J are TRBV27 and TRBJ1-2, with 7 positions matching TRBD1. CDR1 and CDR2 from the germline V gene are MNHEY and SMNVEV (reference sequence). The V and J ends lost 4 bases and 4 bases, in that order; junction bases with no gene match: 3. This CDR3 spans 13 amino acids. The CDR3 DNA reads as TGTGCCAGCAGTTACAGGGGAGGCTATGGCTACACCTTC. This sequence encodes CASSYRGGYGYTF.

The chain recombines TRBV6-1 with TRBJ2-3; D is unclear. Germline assignment: CDR1 MNHNS and CDR2 SASEGT. The germline V and J ends were trimmed by 7 bases and 1 base, with 15 bases remaining between them. There are 15 residues in the CDR3. CDR3 sequence (DNA): TGTGCCAGCATTATAGCCGAAACCCGCACAGATACGCAGTATTTT. It specifies CASIIAETRTDTQYF.

Remarks on this clonotype: This clone may be a read error of a much larger clone one base away. The chain uses TRBV11-2 and TRBJ1-4; D unresolved. The CDR3 covers 13 residues. From germline, CDR1 is SGHAT and CDR2 FQNNGV. CDR3 nucleotide sequence: TGTGCCGGCAGCTTAGGACTGGCTGAAAAACTGTTTTTT. Protein: CAGSLGLAEKLFF.

The chain uses TRBV6-6 and TRBJ2-5; tentative D call: TRBD2 (6 bases). The V end was cut by 7 bases, the J end by 1 base, with 13 bases between. This CDR3 is built from 14 residues. Germline V gives CDR1 MNHNY, CDR2 SVGAGI (reference sequence). This CDR3 is CASTLPGGQETQYF. The DNA of the CDR3 is TGTGCCAGCACCCTTCCCGGGGGCCAAGAGACCCAGTACTTC.

V gene TRBV18 combines with J gene TRBJ1-1; the D is unclear. This CDR3 is built from 14 residues. V lost 0 bases, J lost 4 bases, and 9 bases lay in between. Germline CDR1 is KGHSH and CDR2 is LQKENI. CDR3 in amino acids: CASSPPRFSTEAFF. The CDR3 DNA sequence: TGTGCCAGCTCACCACCGAGGTTTAGCACTGAAGCTTTCTTT.

The chain couples TRBV7-6 to TRBJ2-1, with D perhaps TRBD2 (6 bases). Trimming took 1 base from V and 0 from J, leaving 13 bases between them. CDR1 is SGHVS, CDR2 FNYEAQ, per germline. This CDR3 is 17 amino acids long. The CDR3 here is CASSLVSGTSSYNEQFF. The CDR3, as DNA: TGTGCCAGCAGCTTAGTTAGCGGAACTAGCTCCTACAATGAGCAGTTCTTC. Looking up the rest from reference TRBV7-6 and TRBJ2-1 gives the full variable domain: GAGVSQSPRYKVTKRGQDVALRCDPISGHVSLYWYRQALGQGPEFLTYFNYEAQQDKSGLPNDRFSAERPEGSISTLTIQRTEQRDSAMYRCASSLVSGTSSYNEQFFGPGTRLTVL.

There are a few counts of this clonotype. The chain is built from TRBV10-3 and TRBJ1-1; possible D gene TRBD1, 5 bases. This CDR3 has 12 residues. CDR1 is ENHRY and CDR2 is SYGVKD in the germline V gene. The V and J ends lost 6 bases and 2 bases respectively, with 7 bases between them. CDR3 region: CAIRGPNTEAFF. The CDR3 nucleotides read TGTGCCATCAGGGGACCTAACACTGAAGCTTTCTTT.

On this clonotype itself: The limits of the CDR3 on the DNA are not certain, so only TCRdb's listed CDR3 is given. This chain's CDR3 is CASSLVGRGNEQLF. This sequence joins TRBV5-1 and TRBJ2-1; the table's TRBD1 call for D was not verified on the DNA. The CDR3 extends over 14 residues, inclusive of both ends. The germline CDR1 and CDR2 sequences are SGHRS and YFSETQ.

This clonotype was found a few times. J is TRBJ2-1 and V is TRBV4-2, with TRBD2 identical over 7 bases. Unmatched junction bases numbered 8, after V lost 0 bases and J lost 6 bases. The CDR3 covers 16 residues. The germline gives CDR1 LGHNA, CDR2 YNFKEQ. The CDR3 DNA reads TGTGCCAGCAGCCAAGAGGCTAGCGGCCAAGGCAATGAGCAGTTCTTC. Translation gives CASSQEASGQGNEQFF.

The J gene is TRBJ1-1, the V gene TRBV9; the D is unclear. V lost 0 bases, J lost 7 bases, and 10 bases lay in between. Germline values: CDR1 SGDLS, CDR2 YYNGEE. The CDR3 has 13 residues. Here the CDR3 reads CASSVAVWGEAFF. DNA of the CDR3: TGTGCCAGCAGCGTAGCTGTTTGGGGTGAAGCTTTCTTT. Together with reference TRBV9 and TRBJ1-1, the CDR3 gives the full variable domain: DSGVTQTPKHLITATGQRVTLRCSPRSGDLSVYWYQQSLDQGLQFLIQYYNGEERAKGNILERFSAQQFPDLHSELNLSSLELGDSALYFCASSVAVWGEAFFGQGTRLTVV.

This rearrangement joins TRBV19 to TRBJ2-5; no reliable D call. This CDR3 is 14 amino acids long. Germline CDR1 LNHDA, CDR2 SQIVND (reference sequence). V lost 9 bases to trimming and J lost 11 bases, with 25 bases between them. CDR3 in amino acids: CASRIQSSYNEQYF. For the CDR3, the DNA is TGTGCCAGCAGAATTCAAAGCTCCTACAATGAGCAGTACTTC.

This chain joins TRBV20-1 and TRBJ2-7, with unresolved D. The CDR3 contains 14 residues. Between the trimmed V and J ends, which lost 3 bases and 0 bases, there was a span of 12 bases. CDR1 is DFQATT and CDR2 is SNEGSKA in the germline V gene (reference sequence). In nucleotides, the CDR3 is TGCAGTGCTAGTTGGTTCCCCCTCTCCTACGAGCAGTACTTC. Its protein is CSASWFPLSYEQYF.

This clonotype appeared a few times. V and J are TRBV12-3 or TRBV12-4 and TRBJ1-4; 10 bases are a match to TRBD1. The CDR3 runs to 13 residues. Losses at the gene ends were 6 bases for V and 7 bases for J; bases not matched to a gene: 2. CDR3 nucleotides: TGTGCCAGCAGGGACAGGGGGACTGAAAAACTGTTTTTT. Protein product: CASRDRGTEKLFF.

This clonotype has more than one count but fewer than ten. The genes are TRBV7-2 and TRBJ2-7; 8 bases fit TRBD2. The CDR3 runs to 16 residues. V was clipped by 5 bases and J by 3 bases; unmatched bases: 12. Germline V lookup: CDR1 SGHTA, CDR2 FQGNSA. The CDR3 region is CASSLSRLARHYEQYF. CDR3 DNA: TGTGCCAGCAGCCTATCCAGACTAGCGAGACACTACGAGCAGTACTTC.

Only a few counts were recorded for this clonotype. The J gene is TRBJ2-1, the V gene TRBV11-2, with D possibly matching TRBD1 (6 bases). The V and J ends lost 5 bases and 4 bases respectively, with 15 bases between them. The CDR3 consists of 15 residues. Germline V gene data show CDR1 as SGHAT and CDR2 as FQNNGV. CDR3 coding DNA: TGTGCCAGCAGCCCAACTAGGGGGATATACAATGAGCAGTTCTTC. It is translated as CASSPTRGIYNEQFF.

V gene TRBV10-3 combines with J gene TRBJ1-4; 7 bases fit TRBD1. V dropped 6 bases and J dropped 3; count of bases not matched to a gene: 10. Per the germline V gene, CDR1 is ENHRY and CDR2 is SYGVKD. The CDR3 covers 16 residues. The CDR3 loop is CAIREPTGLANEKLFF. CDR3 bases: TGTGCCATCAGAGAGCCGACAGGGTTGGCTAATGAAAAACTGTTTTTT.

This chain uses TRBV3-1 with TRBJ2-5; D is perhaps TRBD2 (5 bases). V lost 3 bases and J 4 bases, leaving 15 bases between the germline ends. This CDR3 has 15 amino acids. From germline, CDR1 is LGHDT and CDR2 YNNKEL (reference sequence). CDR3 sequence: CASSHYWTGPETQYF. The CDR3 DNA reads as TGTGCCAGCAGCCACTACTGGACTGGACCAGAGACCCAGTACTTC.

This clonotype appeared a few times. The CDR3 region has the DNA TGTGCCATCAGGGGGCGGCGGGGGCATACAGATACGCAGTATTTT. Encoded protein: CAIRGRRGHTDTQYF. This sequence joins TRBV10-3 and TRBJ2-3; possible D gene TRBD2, 7 bases. Germline V gives CDR1 ENHRY, CDR2 SYGVKD. Between the trimmed V and J ends, which lost 6 bases and 3 bases, there was a span of 16 bases. The CDR3 has 15 residues.